This T cell receptor beta chain was found in a study of T cells in Graves' hyperthyroidism and ophthalmopathy (dated by TCRdb to between 2017 and 2020). Some background on the complete study: Peripheral blood was sampled at the time of initial diagnosis, prior to any treatment. TCR V-J signatures able to tell the groups apart were searched for in a discovery cohort of 100 patients, of whom over 40 had Graves' ophthalmopathy and some 60 had stable Graves' hyperthyroidism. Prospective prediction of ophthalmopathy was tested in an independent validation cohort of 18 to 20 hyperthyroidism patients and some 17 patients who later progressed to ophthalmopathy. The 90 to 100 discovery patients were randomly divided into training and test sets at a 7:3 ratio. The study also compared thyroid tissue and blood T-cell repertoires from several Graves' hyperthyroidism patients. Following sampling, methimazole starting at 30 mg daily was given to hyperthyroidism patients, and high-dose intravenous methylprednisolone was given to ophthalmopathy patients. TCR Vbeta CDR3 sequencing of fewer than 150 peripheral blood samples (fewer than 45 ophthalmopathy, about 75 hyperthyroidism and roughly 17 progressor patients) is reported in the paper. Overall study results and their limits: Ophthalmopathy was separated from stable hyperthyroidism by a 13 V-J signature model, with over 85% sensitivity and about 81% specificity obtained in cross-validation and 80%/75% obtained in testing. Most expanded thyroid clonotypes (frequency above 0.001) were also detected in blood, suggesting blood repertoires may reflect thyroid immune responses. Sample size was not statistically predetermined, and investigators were not blinded to group allocation. In validation, the model predicted progression to ophthalmopathy with roughly 70% sensitivity and 72% to 75% specificity, a median of 6.5 months before onset.

Amplification of TCR beta CDR3 regions was carried out from RNA transcripts. A first-round RT-PCR of the TCR CDR3 used the HTBI primer set with the Qiagen OneStep RT-PCR kit. Libraries were constructed in a second round of multiplex PCR, after which size selection and purification were carried out. Sequencing of the libraries was done on an Illumina HiSeq2000 using paired-end 100 bp reads. In the source study's methods: Raw data were processed with SOAPnuke, discarding reads with adapters, uncalled bases, mean Phred below 15, or no exact constant-primer or identifier match. High-quality paired reads were merged with COPE v1.2.5, and unique nucleotide sequences were defined as clonotypes. MiTCR v1.1 was used to align the clonotypes against IMGT TRBV, TRBD and TRBJ reference segments. The analysis included only V-J combinations with a frequency above 0.0001, which together covered around 99% of the repertoires. The TCS score was defined as the ratio of F50 (clonal expansion) to E x V (chaos), calculated using BLOSUM62-based TCRdist between CDR3 peptides within each V-J. Welch's t-statistics and random forest reduced fewer than 550 V-J features to about 13, which were used in a naive Bayes classifier (R e1071). TCRdb trimmed the raw reads at Q25, called clones with MiXCR and kept productive beta chains. Rows with one shared CDR3 protein collapse into an entry with the most common genes and DNA. TCRdb, not the original authors, processed these V and J calls. A total of about 560,000 distinct CDR3 sequences appear in this sample, roughly 17% of them only once. The ten largest clones take up 15% to 20% of the sample.

Stable Graves' hyperthyroidism was defined as the absence of progression to ophthalmopathy over 18 months of follow-up. Hyperthyroidism patients were newly diagnosed, had a disease duration of under 2 months, and were aged 18 to 65 years. Exclusion was applied to patients with uncontrolled infections, other autoimmune diseases, pregnancy or lactation. Diagnoses were established on the basis of clinical symptoms, serum thyroxine and TRAb, thyroid ultrasound, and orbital computed tomography. PBMCs were isolated from 8 to 10 ml of fresh peripheral blood by Ficoll-Paque density gradient centrifugation. Total RNA was extracted using Trizol reagent, and RNA quality was assessed on an Agilent 2100 Bioanalyzer. This clonotype has ten or more counts. Its antigen is unknown. Base-call qualities are not available, and no considerably larger clone is one nucleotide away. The CDR3 runs 16 amino acids, cysteine and phenylalanine included. The kept DNA is CDR3 alone, 48 bases in frame from the first base. V is cut by 2 bases and J by 8 bases, and the space between the germline ends is 20 bases.

Sequencing was done on a sample of blood. The V gene is TRBV12-3 or TRBV12-4 and the J gene is TRBJ2-3; 6 matching bases give a weak D call of TRBD1. This receptor was identified in a woman between 18 and 29 years old with Graves' hyperthyroidism. CDR3 region: CASSLLSPRGGGTQYF. The DNA sequence follows: TGTGCCAGCAGTTTACTGTCCCCCAGGGGCGGAGGTACGCAGTATTTT.